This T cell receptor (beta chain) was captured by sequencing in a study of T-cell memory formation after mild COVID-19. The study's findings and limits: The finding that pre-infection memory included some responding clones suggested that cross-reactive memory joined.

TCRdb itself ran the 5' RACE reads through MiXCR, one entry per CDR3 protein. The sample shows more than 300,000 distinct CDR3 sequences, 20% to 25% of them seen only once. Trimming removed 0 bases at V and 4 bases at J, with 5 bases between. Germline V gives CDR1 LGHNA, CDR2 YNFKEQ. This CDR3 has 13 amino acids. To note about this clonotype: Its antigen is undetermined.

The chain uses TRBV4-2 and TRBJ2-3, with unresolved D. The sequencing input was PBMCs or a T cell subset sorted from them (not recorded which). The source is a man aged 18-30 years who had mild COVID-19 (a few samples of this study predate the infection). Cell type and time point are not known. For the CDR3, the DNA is TGTGCCAGCAGCCAAGATCTTGCAGATACGCAGTATTTT. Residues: CASSQDLADTQYF.